Given below is one T cell receptor beta chain in context. No antigen is known for it. PCR employed 60 Vbeta and 13 Jbeta primers. Clones were sequenced by immunoSEQ multiplex PCR, and TCRdb holds only the in-frame ones, with some missing. The ten most abundant clones cover roughly 5% of a sample with about 59,000 clones. These data come from a study of cytomegalovirus exposure and HLA in healthy donors. General study results and limits: Previously analyzed data showed that most TCR beta V segments were productive at a frequency of about 87% or about 30%.

V was trimmed by 1 base and J by 5 bases, leaving 9 bases between them. This CDR3 comprises 13 residues. From germline, CDR1 is PRHDT and CDR2 FYEKMQ (reference sequence). The sample comprised PBMCs. The sequence derives from a man aged 25 to 40 in good health and CMV-seropositive. V and J are TRBV13 and TRBJ2-7; possibly TRBD1 for D (6 bases). The CDR3 region is CASSLAAGDEQYF. The CDR3 nucleotides are TGTGCCAGCAGCTTAGCGGCAGGGGACGAGCAGTACTTC.